The 18 T cell receptor beta chains listed next were all sequenced from one sample in a study of cytomegalovirus exposure and HLA in healthy donors. 13 Jbeta primers and 60 Vbeta primers were used for the PCR. The protocol was immunoSEQ multiplex PCR, while the TCRdb copy is restricted to in-frame clones and leaves out a portion. The sample records roughly 120,000 clones, 70% to 75% being singletons. Source material: PBMCs. All receptors derive from a woman aged 35 to 49 in good health and CMV-seronegative.

V is TRBV30 and J is TRBJ2-7; D is perhaps TRBD2 (5 bases). The CDR3 is 13 residues long. CDR1 and CDR2 from the germline V gene are GTSNPN and SVGIG (reference sequence). Trimming cost V 2 bases and J 3 bases, with 11 bases left between them. The CDR3 protein is CAWSSGVLYEQYF. In DNA form, the CDR3 reads TGTGCCTGGAGTAGCGGAGTCCTCTACGAGCAGTACTTC.

This clone was counted only a few times. The chain has TRBV2 and TRBJ2-5; tentatively, D is TRBD2 (6 bases). The V and J ends lost 3 bases and 5 bases respectively, with 13 bases between them. The CDR3 has 14 amino acids. Germline values: CDR1 SNHLY, CDR2 FYNNEI. CDR3 region: CASSEGLQRETQYF. The CDR3, as DNA: TGTGCCAGCAGTGAGGGACTGCAAAGGGAGACCCAGTACTTC.

The chain's CDR3 is CASSPGTSGSMETQYF. The CDR3 DNA follows: TGTGCCAGCAGCCCGGGGACTAGCGGGAGTATGGAGACCCAGTACTTC. The chain uses TRBV11-3 and TRBJ2-5, with TRBD2 matching 14 bases. The CDR3 covers 16 residues. Germline values: CDR1 SGHNT, CDR2 YENEEA. With V trimmed by 5 bases and J by 5 bases, 7 bases remained unmatched.

V is TRBV30 and J is TRBJ2-1, with D possibly being TRBD2 (5 bases). CDR1 and CDR2 (germline): GTSNPN, SVGIG (reference sequence). V was shortened by 0 bases and J by 5 bases, with 8 bases between the two germline ends. CDR3 length: 13 amino acids. CDR3 in amino acids: CAWSVNSDNEQFF. CDR3 in DNA: TGTGCCTGGAGTGTGAATAGCGACAATGAGCAGTTCTTC.

This chain uses TRBV28 with TRBJ2-3; D unresolved. V was clipped by 1 base and J by 2 bases, with 10 bases between them. The CDR3 extends over 15 amino acids. CDR1 is MDHEN and CDR2 is SYDVKM in the germline V gene. CDR3 loop: CASSLFTDPTDTQYF. CDR3 nucleotides: TGTGCCAGCAGTTTATTTACTGATCCCACAGATACGCAGTATTTT.

The rearrangement uses TRBV5-4 and TRBJ2-7; 8 positions match TRBD1. The CDR3 has 14 amino acids. The germline V gene encodes CDR1 SGHNT and CDR2 YYREEE (reference sequence). Unmatched junction bases numbered 4, after V lost 1 base and J lost 4 bases. The chain's CDR3 is CASSLNRGDYEQYF. In nucleotides, the CDR3 is TGTGCCAGCAGCTTGAACAGGGGGGATTACGAGCAGTACTTC.

V is TRBV19 and J is TRBJ2-5; the match to TRBD1 covers 9 bases. The CDR3 runs 15 residues. J was trimmed by 4 bases and V by 5 bases; bases with no gene match: 8. Germline CDR1 is LNHDA and CDR2 is SQIVND (reference sequence). The chain's CDR3 is CASSPQGTGPETQYF. For the CDR3, the DNA is TGTGCCAGTAGTCCCCAGGGGACAGGGCCAGAGACCCAGTACTTC.

V gene TRBV7-9 combines with J gene TRBJ2-3; D unclear. The V and J ends lost 4 bases and 7 bases respectively, with 15 bases between them. CDR1 is SEHNR, CDR2 FQNEAQ, per germline (reference sequence). The CDR3 totals 14 residues. The CDR3 protein is CASSSSQTEYTQYF. The CDR3 DNA sequence: TGTGCCAGCAGCTCCTCTCAAACAGAGTATACGCAGTATTTT.

Only a few counts were recorded for this clone. This chain uses TRBV7-9 with TRBJ2-6, with D maybe TRBD2 (7 bases). The CDR3 spans 17 residues. Germline V gene data show CDR1 as SEHNR and CDR2 as FQNEAQ (reference sequence). V lost 5 bases and J lost 1, with 15 bases in between. The CDR3 is CASSTTGGPSGANVLTF. Here the CDR3 DNA reads TGTGCCAGCAGCACGACGGGGGGCCCGTCTGGGGCCAACGTCCTGACTTTC.

The J gene is TRBJ1-3, the V gene TRBV14; D is ambiguous. Trimming took 1 base from V and 0 from J, leaving 7 bases between them. Germline V CDR1 and CDR2: SGHDN, FVKESK. The CDR3 is 15 amino acids. The CDR3 DNA follows: TGTGCCAGCAGCCAAGCCGGGAGCTCTGGAAACACCATATATTTT. Protein product: CASSQAGSSGNTIYF.

V is TRBV30 and J is TRBJ2-3, with D unclear. CDR1 and CDR2 from the germline V gene are GTSNPN and SVGIG (reference sequence). Trimming cost V 4 bases and J 4 bases, with 6 bases left between them. The CDR3 consists of 11 residues. CDR3 sequence reads: CAWTVADTQYF. The CDR3 DNA is TGTGCCTGGACAGTGGCAGATACGCAGTATTTT.

The chain joins TRBV2 to TRBJ1-5; 7 bases map to TRBD1. This CDR3 has 15 amino acids. Unmatched junction bases numbered 12, after V lost 6 bases and J lost 7 bases. Germline values: CDR1 SNHLY, CDR2 FYNNEI. CDR3 region: CASSPPGGKGQPQHF. The CDR3 DNA follows: TGTGCCAGCAGCCCCCCAGGGGGGAAGGGGCAGCCCCAGCATTTT.

This clone was seen more than once but under ten times. The genes are TRBV4-2 and TRBJ1-1; weak D call: TRBD1 (6 bases). The CDR3 has 18 residues. V lost 3 bases and J 0 bases, leaving 20 bases between the germline ends. Germline CDR1 is LGHNA and CDR2 is YNFKEQ. The CDR3 region is CASSQSARGGFLNTEAFF. CDR3 sequence (DNA): TGTGCCAGCAGCCAGTCAGCTAGGGGGGGGTTTTTGAACACTGAAGCTTTCTTT.

J is TRBJ1-2 and V is TRBV7-8; 8 bases align to TRBD1. The CDR3 loop spans 14 amino acids. V dropped 5 bases and J dropped 4; count of bases not matched to a gene: 6. Germline V gene data show CDR1 as SGHVS and CDR2 as FQNEAQ. CDR3 DNA: TGTGCCAGCAGCACCCGGACAGGGTCCTATGGCTACACCTTC. Its translation: CASSTRTGSYGYTF. Together with reference TRBV7-8 and TRBJ1-2, the CDR3 gives the full variable domain: GAGVSQSPRYKVAKRGQDVALRCDPISGHVSLFWYQQALGQGPEFLTYFQNEAQLDKSGLPSDRFFAERPEGSVSTLKIQRTQQEDSAVYLCASSTRTGSYGYTFGSGTRLTVV.

The rearrangement uses TRBV28 and TRBJ1-2, with 8 bases lining up with TRBD1. With V trimmed by 3 bases and J by 2 bases, 5 bases remained unmatched. CDR3 length equals 15 residues. Germline V gene sequence: CDR1 MDHEN, CDR2 SYDVKM. The CDR3 coding sequence is TGTGCCAGCAGTTTTAGGGCAGGGGGCAACTATGGCTACACCTTC. Translation: CASSFRAGGNYGYTF.

The chain links TRBV5-1 to TRBJ2-1; 10 bases map to TRBD1. The CDR3 sequence is 16 residues long. In germline, CDR1 is SGHRS, CDR2 YFSETQ. J gave up 3 bases and V 0 bases, and 3 bases lay outside the gene matches. CDR3: CASSLGGTGVYNEQFF. CDR3 nucleotide sequence: TGCGCCAGCAGCTTGGGAGGGACAGGGGTCTACAATGAGCAGTTCTTC.

The gene calls are TRBV28 and TRBJ2-6, with 7 bases identical to TRBD1. J lost 2 bases, V lost 4 bases, and 8 bases had no gene match. This CDR3 spans 17 amino acids. The germline V gene encodes CDR1 MDHEN and CDR2 SYDVKM. This CDR3 is CASSSSAQGPGANVLTF. The CDR3 coding sequence is TGTGCCAGCAGTTCGTCTGCACAGGGGCCTGGGGCCAACGTCCTGACTTTC.

This clone was picked up one time. This chain uses TRBV25-1 with TRBJ2-7; TRBD1 aligns across 8 bases. Germline CDR1 is MGHDK and CDR2 is SYGVNS. The CDR3 extends over 15 amino acids. With V trimmed by 7 bases and J by 2 bases, 10 bases remained unmatched. The CDR3 nucleotides are TGTGCCAGCACTAGAGCCGGGACAGGCCCCTACGAGCAGTACTTC. Translated: CASTRAGTGPYEQYF.